The entry below describes one T cell receptor (beta chain). Its antigen is unidentified. Primers included in the PCR were 60 Vbeta and 13 Jbeta primers. Generated by immunoSEQ multiplex PCR, the TCRdb table keeps only in-frame clones and is missing some. The sample includes 95,000 to 100,000 clones, under 85% of them seen just once. The germline gives CDR1 GTSNPN, CDR2 SVGIG (reference sequence). V lost 2 bases and J lost 4; bases outside the gene matches: 12. The CDR3 sequence is 16 residues long. This record comes from a study of cytomegalovirus exposure and HLA in healthy donors. Study conclusions and caveats: Looking again later, the authors saw that most CMV-associated TCR beta chains seemed HLA-restricted. A later analysis showed HLA-associated TCR beta chains outstripping equally common others in clonal expansion. TCR association rates varied by HLA locus in a later analysis, with DRB1 highest and HLA-C lowest. Of the V segments, some could not be distinguished, including TRBV6-2 and TRBV6-3, and were excluded.

The V gene is TRBV30, the J gene TRBJ2-5; 8 bases are shared with TRBD2. Input material: PBMCs. This clonotype was obtained from a man in his forties in good health and CMV-seronegative. In DNA, the CDR3 is TGTGCCTGGAGTACGGGAAAGGCGGGGGGTGGAGAGACCCAGTACTTC. It codes for CAWSTGKAGGGETQYF. Together with reference TRBV30 and TRBJ2-5, the CDR3 gives the full variable domain: SQTIHQWPATLVQPVGSPLSLECTVEGTSNPNLYWYRQAAGRGLQLLFYSVGIGQISSEVPQNLSASRPQDRQFILSSKKLLLSDSGFYLCAWSTGKAGGGETQYFGPGTRLLVL.